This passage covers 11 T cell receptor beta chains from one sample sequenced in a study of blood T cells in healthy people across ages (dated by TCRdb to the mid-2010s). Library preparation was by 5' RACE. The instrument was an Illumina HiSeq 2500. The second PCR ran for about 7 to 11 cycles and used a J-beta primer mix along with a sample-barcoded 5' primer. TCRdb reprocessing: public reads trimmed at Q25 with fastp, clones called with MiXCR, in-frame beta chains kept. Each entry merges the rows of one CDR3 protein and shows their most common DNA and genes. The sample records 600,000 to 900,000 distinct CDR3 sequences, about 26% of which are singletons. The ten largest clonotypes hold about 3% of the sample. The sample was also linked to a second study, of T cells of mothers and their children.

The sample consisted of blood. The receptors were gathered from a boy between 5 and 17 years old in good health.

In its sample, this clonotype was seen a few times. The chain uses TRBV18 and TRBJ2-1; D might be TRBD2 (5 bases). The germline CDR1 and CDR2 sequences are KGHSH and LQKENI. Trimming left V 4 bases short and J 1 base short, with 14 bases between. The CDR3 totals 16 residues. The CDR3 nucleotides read TGTGCCAGCTCACGCGGTGAGGGATCATCCTACAATGAGCAGTTCTTC. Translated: CASSRGEGSSYNEQFF.

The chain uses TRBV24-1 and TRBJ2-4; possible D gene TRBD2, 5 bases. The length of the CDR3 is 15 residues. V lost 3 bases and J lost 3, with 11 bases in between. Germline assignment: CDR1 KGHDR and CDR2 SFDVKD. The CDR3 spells CATSDRGEVKNIQYF. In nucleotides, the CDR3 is TGTGCCACCAGTGATCGGGGAGAAGTCAAAAACATTCAGTACTTC.

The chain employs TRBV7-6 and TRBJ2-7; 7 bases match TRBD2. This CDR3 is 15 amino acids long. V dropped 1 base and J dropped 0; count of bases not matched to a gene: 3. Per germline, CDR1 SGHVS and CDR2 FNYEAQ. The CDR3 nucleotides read TGTGCCAGCAGCTTAGAAAGCGGGGACTCCTACGAGCAGTACTTC. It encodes CASSLESGDSYEQYF.

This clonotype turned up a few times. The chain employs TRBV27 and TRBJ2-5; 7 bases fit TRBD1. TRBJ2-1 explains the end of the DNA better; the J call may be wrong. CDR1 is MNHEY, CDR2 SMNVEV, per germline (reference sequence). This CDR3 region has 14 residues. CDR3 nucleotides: TGTGCCAGCAGTTTATCGGGACAGAGAAATGAGCAGTTCTTC. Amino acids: CASSLSGQRNEQFF.

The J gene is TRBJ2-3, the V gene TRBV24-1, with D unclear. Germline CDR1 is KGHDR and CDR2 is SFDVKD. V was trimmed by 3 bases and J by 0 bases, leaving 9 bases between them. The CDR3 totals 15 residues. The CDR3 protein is CATSDPGDSTDTQYF. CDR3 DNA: TGTGCCACCAGTGATCCAGGTGATAGCACAGATACGCAGTATTTT.

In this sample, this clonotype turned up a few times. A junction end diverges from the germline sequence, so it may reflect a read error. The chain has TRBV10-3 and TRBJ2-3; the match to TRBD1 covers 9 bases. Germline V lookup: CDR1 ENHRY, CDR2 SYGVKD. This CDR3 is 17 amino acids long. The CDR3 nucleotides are TGCGCCATCAAAGGGACAGGGAGTTTCGGACACACAGATACGCAGTATTTT. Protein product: CAIKGTGSFGHTDTQYF.

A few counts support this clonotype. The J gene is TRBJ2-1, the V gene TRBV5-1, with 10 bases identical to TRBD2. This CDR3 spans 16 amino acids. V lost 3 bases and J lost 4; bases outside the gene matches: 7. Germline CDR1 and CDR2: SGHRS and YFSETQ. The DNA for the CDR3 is TGCGCCAGCAGCTCCTCCCTAGCGGGGGAGTACAATGAGCAGTTCTTC. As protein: CASSSSLAGEYNEQFF.

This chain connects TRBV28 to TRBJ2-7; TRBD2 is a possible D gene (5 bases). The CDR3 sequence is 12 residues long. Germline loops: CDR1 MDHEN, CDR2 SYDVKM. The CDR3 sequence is CGSLSRAYEQYF. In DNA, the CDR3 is TGTGGAAGTCTGTCGCGGGCCTACGAGCAGTACTTC.

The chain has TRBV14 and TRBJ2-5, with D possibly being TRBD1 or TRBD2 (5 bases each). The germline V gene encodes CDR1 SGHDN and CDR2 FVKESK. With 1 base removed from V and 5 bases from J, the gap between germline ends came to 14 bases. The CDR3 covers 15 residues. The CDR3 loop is CASSQGDQKPETQYF. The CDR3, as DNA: TGTGCCAGCAGCCAAGGGGACCAGAAACCGGAGACCCAGTACTTC.

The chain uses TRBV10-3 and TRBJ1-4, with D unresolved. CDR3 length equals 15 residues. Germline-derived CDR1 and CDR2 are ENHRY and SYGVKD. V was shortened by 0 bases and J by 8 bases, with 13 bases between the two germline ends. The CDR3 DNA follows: TGTGCCATCAGTGAGTCGGAGGAATCCCACGAAAAACTGTTTTTT. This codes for CAISESEESHEKLFF.

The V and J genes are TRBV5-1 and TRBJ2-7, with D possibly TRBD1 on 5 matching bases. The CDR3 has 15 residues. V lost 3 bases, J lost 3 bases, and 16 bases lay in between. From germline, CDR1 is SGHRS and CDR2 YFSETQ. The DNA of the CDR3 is TGCGCCAGCAGCTCTTCTTGGGGCAGGGACTACGAGCAGTACTTC. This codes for CASSSSWGRDYEQYF.